Below are 27 T cell receptor beta chains sequenced from a single sample in a study of early stage breast cancer tumors. The repertoire was sequenced with immunoSEQ multiplex PCR; TCRdb's copy has only in-frame clones and lacks some. The sample lists some 30,000 clones; around four fifths were seen once. Material for sequencing was blood. These receptors were collected from a person between 50 and 60 years old with breast cancer.

This chain uses TRBV9 with TRBJ2-1, with 7 bases that match TRBD2. The CDR3 has 15 amino acids. Germline CDR1 reads SGDLS; CDR2 reads YYNGEE. With 0 bases clipped from V and 7 bases from J, the junction kept 7 bases outside the gene matches. The CDR3 nucleotides read TGTGCCAGCAGCGTAGAAGGCGGGAGCGGGAATGAGCAGTTCTTC. Protein: CASSVEGGSGNEQFF.

This chain joins TRBV5-1 and TRBJ2-1; 10 nucleotides agree with TRBD2. V trimming: 2 bases; J trimming: 5 bases; junction bases outside the gene matches: 4. The germline CDR1 and CDR2 sequences are SGHRS and YFSETQ. The CDR3 loop spans 15 amino acids. The CDR3 loop is CASSLTSGAHNEQFF. CDR3 sequence (DNA): TGCGCCAGCAGCTTAACTAGCGGGGCCCACAATGAGCAGTTCTTC.

The V gene is TRBV9, the J gene TRBJ2-1, with D unresolved. The CDR3 covers 16 residues. Trimming pared 1 base from V and 5 bases from J, leaving 16 bases between. The V gene's germline CDR1 is SGDLS and CDR2 YYNGEE. The CDR3 sequence: CASSVSRPGINNEQFF. DNA of the CDR3: TGTGCCAGCAGCGTATCTCGGCCCGGAATCAACAATGAGCAGTTCTTC.

The chain carries TRBV7-9 and TRBJ2-5; D is undetermined. Trimming took 1 base from V and 4 from J, leaving 7 bases between them. Germline CDR1 is SEHNR and CDR2 is FQNEAQ (reference sequence). The CDR3 has 13 amino acids. The CDR3 loop reads CASSLDGIETQYF. CDR3 nucleotides: TGTGCCAGCAGCTTAGACGGAATAGAGACCCAGTACTTC.

The V call is TRBV19, the J call TRBJ2-3; 9 bases agree with TRBD2. The CDR3 extends over 18 amino acids. V gave up 4 bases and J gave up 0 bases; unmatched junction bases: 11. Germline lookup yields CDR1 LNHDA and CDR2 SQIVND (reference sequence). CDR3 in amino acids: CASSKAASGVTSTDTQYF. CDR3 nucleotide sequence: TGTGCCAGTAGTAAGGCGGCTAGCGGGGTAACTAGCACAGATACGCAGTATTTT.

The chain combines TRBV5-4 with TRBJ1-6, with D unresolved. The CDR3 runs 15 residues. The germline V gene has CDR1 SGHNT and CDR2 YYREEE (reference sequence). Trimming took 6 bases from V and 7 from J, leaving 17 bases between them. Written as DNA, the CDR3 is TGTGCCAGCACAGAGGGCCGGCTAAGGAATTCACCCCTCCACTTT. Encoded protein: CASTEGRLRNSPLHF. Combining the CDR3 with reference TRBV5-4 and TRBJ1-6 gives the whole variable domain ETGVTQSPTHLIKTRGQQVTLRCSSQSGHNTVSWYQQALGQGPQFIFQYYREEENGRGNFPPRFSGLQFPNYSSELNVNALELDDSALYLCASTEGRLRNSPLHFGNGTRLTVT.

This clone was seen once. The chain is built from TRBV21-1 and TRBJ2-2; the tabulated D call, TRBD2, remains unverified against the DNA. TRBV21-1 is a pseudogene. The CDR3 has 20 residues. The CDR3 DNA is TGTGCCAGCAGCAAAGGCTGCTTTCGGCTAGCGGGAGGGAGGCCCGGGGAGCTGTTTTTT. Protein sequence: CASSKGCFRLAGGRPGELFF.

This chain uses TRBV11-2 with TRBJ2-7; 9 bases are shared with TRBD2. Germline assignment: CDR1 SGHAT and CDR2 FQNNGV. The CDR3 contains 15 residues. V lost 3 bases, J lost 1 base, and 4 bases stayed unmatched. The CDR3 protein is CASSFEAGGSYEQYF. CDR3 nucleotides: TGTGCCAGCAGCTTCGAAGCGGGAGGTTCCTACGAGCAGTACTTC.

The chain couples TRBV13 to TRBJ1-5; 8 bases align to TRBD1. The CDR3 has 14 residues. Germline assignment: CDR1 PRHDT and CDR2 FYEKMQ (reference sequence). V shed 5 bases, J shed 4 bases, and the junction held 4 bases outside the gene matches. CDR3 nucleotides: TGTGCCAGCAGCGCCCGACAGGGGAATCAGCCCCAGCATTTT. This encodes CASSARQGNQPQHF.

The rearrangement uses TRBV7-2 and TRBJ2-7; D gene unclear. V was shortened by 2 bases and J by 5 bases, with 4 bases between the two germline ends. This CDR3 is 11 amino acids long. Germline CDR1 and CDR2: SGHTA and FQGNSA. CDR3 loop: CASSLIHEQYF. The CDR3 DNA reads as TGTGCCAGCAGCTTAATCCACGAGCAGTACTTC.

This clone showed up just once. The chain uses TRBV11-1 and TRBJ1-1; TRBD1 is a possible D gene (6 bases). The CDR3 length is 14 residues. Trimming took off 1 base at V and 6 bases at J, with 12 bases between the two ends. Germline values: CDR1 SGHAT, CDR2 FQDESV (reference sequence). CDR3 protein: CASSLGDTGSEAFF. CDR3 bases: TGTGCCAGCAGCTTAGGAGATACAGGGTCTGAAGCTTTCTTT.

This chain links TRBV18 with TRBJ1-2; D call uncertain. The CDR3 is 14 amino acids. V lost 2 bases to trimming and J lost 2 bases, with 9 bases between them. From germline, CDR1 is KGHSH and CDR2 LQKENI. CDR3 loop: CASSPNQQNYGYTF. The CDR3 nucleotides read TGTGCCAGCTCACCAAATCAGCAAAACTATGGCTACACCTTC.

The J gene is TRBJ2-1, the V gene TRBV6-5; D might be TRBD1 or TRBD2, each matching 5 bases. V was shortened by 6 bases and J by 4 bases, with 13 bases between the two germline ends. Germline CDR1 and CDR2: MNHEY and SVGAGI. This CDR3 has 14 amino acids. CDR3 sequence reads: CASSRTGPYNEQFF. DNA for the CDR3: TGTGCCAGCAGCCGAACGGGGCCTTACAATGAGCAGTTCTTC.

V is TRBV2 and J is TRBJ2-7; D is possibly TRBD1 or TRBD2 (5 bases each). V was trimmed by 10 bases and J by 7 bases, leaving 23 bases between them. CDR1 is SNHLY and CDR2 is FYNNEI in the germline V gene. The CDR3 is 14 residues long. The CDR3 protein is CAISMGRRWGEQYF. CDR3 nucleotides: TGTGCCATCTCCATGGGGCGCAGGTGGGGGGAGCAGTACTTC.

V is TRBV11-2 and J is TRBJ2-1; D is perhaps TRBD1 (6 bases). CDR3 length: 15 residues. Germline values: CDR1 SGHAT, CDR2 FQNNGV. The V end was cut by 1 base, the J end by 7 bases, with 14 bases between. The chain's CDR3 is CASSLGGHGSNEQFF. The CDR3 nucleotides are TGTGCCAGCAGCTTAGGGGGGCATGGGTCAAATGAGCAGTTCTTC.

J is TRBJ1-4 and V is TRBV11-2; 8 nucleotides line up with TRBD1. After removal of 5 bases from V and 6 bases from J, the junction contained 5 bases not matched to a gene. The CDR3 loop spans 14 amino acids. Germline lookup yields CDR1 SGHAT and CDR2 FQNNGV. The CDR3: CASSQTGGDEKLFF. The CDR3 region has the DNA TGTGCCAGCAGCCAAACAGGGGGGGATGAAAAACTGTTTTTT.

The V gene is TRBV10-3, the J gene TRBJ1-2, with 7 positions matching TRBD1. The CDR3 has 20 amino acids. V shed 2 bases, J shed 5 bases, and the junction held 23 bases outside the gene matches. Germline lookup yields CDR1 ENHRY and CDR2 SYGVKD. The CDR3 protein is CAISELGWSRDSQARYGYTF. CDR3 nucleotides: TGTGCCATCAGTGAGCTGGGTTGGTCCCGGGACAGCCAAGCTCGATATGGCTACACCTTC.

In this sample, this clone turned up once. This chain links TRBV9 with TRBJ1-1; tentatively, D is TRBD1 (5 bases). Germline values: CDR1 SGDLS, CDR2 YYNGEE. V gave up 3 bases and J gave up 5 bases, with 17 bases separating them. The CDR3 extends over 15 amino acids. CDR3 in DNA: TGTGCCAGCAGCGAGCTCGGGGGGGGGATGACTGAAGCTTTCTTT. Protein: CASSELGGGMTEAFF.

The chain links TRBV29-1 to TRBJ2-1; 10 positions match TRBD2. V dropped 1 base and J dropped 5; count of bases not matched to a gene: 20. This CDR3 spans 20 amino acids. CDR1 and CDR2 (germline): SQVTM, ANQGSEA. This CDR3 is CSVEGFLEASGRVGDNEQFF. CDR3 in DNA: TGCAGCGTTGAAGGCTTTCTCGAGGCTAGCGGGAGAGTTGGGGACAATGAGCAGTTCTTC.

The chain recombines TRBV11-2 with TRBJ2-7; the match to TRBD2 covers 13 bases. The CDR3 runs 15 residues. The V segment lost 5 bases and the J segment 3 bases; nucleotides outside the gene matches: 4. The germline V gene has CDR1 SGHAT and CDR2 FQNNGV. The CDR3 DNA reads as TGTGCCAGCAGCCCACGGACTAGCGGGGGCTACGAGCAGTACTTC. Its protein is CASSPRTSGGYEQYF.

The chain combines TRBV7-2 with TRBJ2-3, with 10 nucleotides matching TRBD2. Germline V lookup: CDR1 SGHTA, CDR2 FQGNSA. The CDR3 totals 15 residues. Trimming removed 3 bases from V and 4 bases from J; junction bases left unmatched: 4. CDR3: CASSLVSGRSDTQYF. CDR3 nucleotide sequence: TGTGCCAGCAGCTTGGTTAGCGGGAGGTCAGATACGCAGTATTTT.

This rearrangement joins TRBV9 to TRBJ1-6; 7 nucleotides match TRBD1. The CDR3 runs to 14 residues. Germline loops: CDR1 SGDLS, CDR2 YYNGEE. J gave up 10 bases and V 3 bases, and 7 bases lay outside the gene matches. In DNA form, the CDR3 reads TGTGCCAGCAGCGAGGGGGCGTCTGGGTCACCCCTCCACTTT. Translated, it gives CASSEGASGSPLHF.

In this sample, this clone turned up once. The chain combines TRBV2 with TRBJ1-3, with unresolved D. There are 16 residues in the CDR3. CDR1 SNHLY and CDR2 FYNNEI come from the germline V gene. With 5 bases removed from V and 0 bases from J, the gap between germline ends came to 14 bases. Here the CDR3 reads CASSFPGPVSGNTIYF. CDR3 nucleotides: TGTGCCAGCAGTTTTCCGGGCCCGGTCTCTGGAAACACCATATATTTT. The full variable domain, rest sourced from reference TRBV2 and TRBJ1-3, is EPEVTQTPSHQVTQMGQEVILRCVPISNHLYFYWYRQILGQKVEFLVSFYNNEISEKSEIFDDQFSVERPDGSNFTLKIRSTKLEDSAMYFCASSFPGPVSGNTIYFGEGSWLTVV.

The V and J genes are TRBV6-1 and TRBJ1-3, with D perhaps matching TRBD1 (6 bases). Germline V lookup: CDR1 MNHNS, CDR2 SASEGT. The CDR3 is 15 amino acids. V lost 10 bases and J 2 bases, leaving 18 bases between the germline ends. CDR3 residues: CANRGRGTAGNTIYF. CDR3 nucleotides: TGTGCCAATAGGGGGAGGGGAACGGCTGGAAACACCATATATTTT.

The chain recombines TRBV4-2 with TRBJ1-1; 8 bases are shared with TRBD1. Per germline, CDR1 LGHNA and CDR2 YNFKEQ. The CDR3 runs to 16 residues. Trimming took 4 bases from V and 4 from J; bases not matched to a gene: 11. The CDR3 loop is CASSRLDRVVGTEAFF. The CDR3 nucleotides are TGTGCCAGCAGCCGCCTGGACAGGGTGGTGGGCACTGAAGCTTTCTTT.

The chain carries TRBV15 and TRBJ1-6, with D unresolved. CDR3 length: 13 residues. Germline CDR1 and CDR2: LNHNV and YYDKDF (reference sequence). V was pared by 1 base and J by 9 bases, with 7 bases between. Written as DNA, the CDR3 is TGTGCCACCAGCAGAGCACCGGGTTCACCCCTCCACTTT. Translating it yields CATSRAPGSPLHF.

The chain joins TRBV7-6 to TRBJ1-1; D not certain. Germline values: CDR1 SGHVS, CDR2 FNYEAQ. CDR3 length equals 16 residues. The V gene lost 5 bases and the J gene lost 0 bases, with 16 bases spanning the gap. Written as DNA, the CDR3 is TGTGCCAGCAGCATGGGGTGGGGAAGGGTGAACACTGAAGCTTTCTTT. This gives the protein CASSMGWGRVNTEAFF.